The 9 T cell receptor beta chains reported below all come from one sample, sequenced in a study of blood T cell repertoires in COVID-19. TCRdb's table, derived via immunoSEQ multiplex PCR, lists solely in-frame clones and lacks some. This sample has 250,000 or so clones; roughly 84% occur once, and the top ten carry 1.5% to 1.7%. Material: peripheral blood. The receptor source for this set is a woman in her thirties or forties who had recovered from COVID-19.

This chain links TRBV5-1 with TRBJ2-2, with TRBD2 matching over 13 bases. J was trimmed by 0 bases and V by 2 bases; bases with no gene match: 7. Germline CDR1 SGHRS, CDR2 YFSETQ. The CDR3 loop spans 19 amino acids. The CDR3 coding sequence is TGCGCCAGCAGCTTTCGGACTAGCGGGGGTTTGGCGAACACCGGGGAGCTGTTTTTT. It translates to CASSFRTSGGLANTGELFF.

In its sample, this clone was seen a few times. The chain carries TRBV9 and TRBJ2-1; tentatively, D is TRBD2 (5 bases). Germline values: CDR1 SGDLS, CDR2 YYNGEE. Trimming pared 4 bases from V and 4 bases from J, leaving 9 bases between. The CDR3 spans 13 residues. The CDR3 sequence is CASSLRTYNEQFF. The CDR3 nucleotides read TGTGCCAGCAGCCTCCGGACTTACAATGAGCAGTTCTTC.

This clone was observed a handful of times. This chain uses TRBV2 with TRBJ1-2, with 10 positions matching TRBD1. Germline V gives CDR1 SNHLY, CDR2 FYNNEI. After removal of 0 bases from V and 7 bases from J, the junction contained 8 bases not matched to a gene. CDR3 size: 16 residues. CDR3: CASSEASGQGPGGYTF. In DNA, the CDR3 is TGTGCCAGCAGTGAAGCGTCGGGACAGGGGCCAGGTGGCTACACCTTC.

Only a few counts were recorded for this clone. This chain connects TRBV5-6 to TRBJ1-2; 9 bases match TRBD1. Germline V gene lookup returns CDR1 SGHDT and CDR2 YYEEEE. With 7 bases clipped from V and 4 bases from J, the junction kept 8 bases outside the gene matches. There are 14 residues in the CDR3. The DNA of the CDR3 is TGTGCCAGCTATCGAGGACAGGGGCTCTATGGCTACACCTTC. Translating gives CASYRGQGLYGYTF.

The chain employs TRBV29-1 and TRBJ1-2; D gene uncertain. Germline CDR1 reads SQVTM; CDR2 reads ANQGSEA. This CDR3 comprises 14 residues. Deletions cut 6 bases from V and 1 base from J, with 15 bases between. As DNA, the CDR3 is TGCAGCGTAGAAAGAGGGTTCGGTAACTATGGCTACACCTTC. Residues: CSVERGFGNYGYTF. Variable domain in full (rest from reference TRBV29-1 and TRBJ1-2): SAVISQKPSRDICQRGTSLTIQCQVDSQVTMMFWYRQQPGQSLTLIATANQGSEATYESGFVIDKFPISRPNLTFSTLTVSNMSPEDSSIYLCSVERGFGNYGYTFGSGTRLTVV.

The chain recombines TRBV6-5 with TRBJ1-2; D perhaps matches TRBD1 (5 bases). V dropped 6 bases and J dropped 0 bases, with 11 bases sitting between them. Germline V gives CDR1 MNHEY, CDR2 SVGAGI. This CDR3 has 14 residues. CDR3 in DNA: TGTGCCAGCAGGAGACAGCTTTCTAACTATGGCTACACCTTC. Residues: CASRRQLSNYGYTF.

This clone was counted between two and nine times. The chain recombines TRBV27 with TRBJ2-7, with TRBD2 as a possible D gene (6 bases). CDR1 is MNHEY and CDR2 is SMNVEV in the germline V gene (reference sequence). Between the trimmed V and J ends, which lost 2 bases and 5 bases, there was a span of 10 bases. The length of the CDR3 is 13 residues. CDR3 bases: TGTGCCAGCAGTTTACGGAGGGACGACGAGCAGTACTTC. It is translated as CASSLRRDDEQYF.

The chain combines TRBV11-2 with TRBJ1-2; 9 bases agree with TRBD1. Germline loops: CDR1 SGHAT, CDR2 FQNNGV. The CDR3 has 18 amino acids. V lost 5 bases, J lost 4 bases, and 17 bases stayed unmatched. The DNA of the CDR3 is TGTGCCAGCAGCGCATTGAAGGGGAACAGGGGGCTGGGCTATGGCTACACCTTC. As protein: CASSALKGNRGLGYGYTF.

The rearrangement joins TRBV18 to TRBJ2-1; 8 bases are a match to TRBD1. V was clipped by 1 base and J by 7 bases; unmatched bases: 6. The CDR3 spans 15 residues. From germline, CDR1 is KGHSH and CDR2 LQKENI. The DNA of the CDR3 is TGTGCCAGCTCACCACGGACAGGGCCCGAGAATGAGCAGTTCTTC. Translation: CASSPRTGPENEQFF.